This T cell receptor (beta chain) was identified during a study of T cell responses to AZD1222 COVID-19 vaccine (dated by TCRdb to the early 2020s). Broadly, across the study: TCR sequencing covered fewer than 250 trial participants: 207 given two doses of AZD1222 and 26 given two doses of MenACWY control vaccine. Trial participants were enrolled by age into subgroups of 18-55, 56-69 and 70-plus years, and around 140, 26 and 57 TCR-sequenced participants, respectively, were included in these subgroups.

From a lookup of the germline V gene (reference sequence), CDR1 and CDR2 are GTSNPN and SVGIG. Its CDR3 holds 14 amino acids, cysteine through phenylalanine. The only DNA kept is the CDR3, 42 bases in frame from the first base. V is shortened by 1 base, J by 0 bases, and the region joining them spans 7 bases. The time point label here, explained by the study, means: baseline before first vaccination. Taken with the paper, the label for treatment or condition translates to: meningococcal conjugate vaccine given as trial control. Samples from vaccinated people were obtained from the UK trials COV001 and COV002, which included a single-blind randomized controlled phase 2/3 trial of AZD1222 (ChAdOx1 nCoV-19) in healthy adults. For TCRbeta chain sequencing, PBMC samples from trial participants were taken at day 0 and at day 28 after the second dose. Study-wide findings and limitations: Conclusions about previously exposed vaccinees were limited because only a handful of AZD1222 recipients were SARS-CoV-2 seropositive at baseline. Participants were mostly white British, with more females than males. The authors suggested clonal diversity may have been underestimated. Reportedly, almost half of the unique spike-specific TCRs recognized epitopes lying outside the regions that are mutated in the B.1.351 and B.1.1.7 variants. Because no samples from the day 14 peak response were available, repertoires could be characterized only after the peak T cell response. Spike-specific TCR breadth and depth rose significantly after two AZD1222 doses compared with day 0 and with MenACWY recipients. The whole spike protein was spanned by vaccine-associated CD4 TCRs, and dominant responses were seen in regions 160-218 and 743-854. The 56-69-year group was small, and its depth increase did not reach significance, likely because of low power.

The CDR3 regions of human TCRbeta chains were subjected to immunosequencing. Processing in the source paper ran as follows. Repertoire TCRs were matched against a reference library of SARS-CoV-2-specific TCRs generated with the MIRA antigen-specificity platform. Breadth meant the fraction of unique TCRs that were SARS-CoV-2-associated, whereas depth meant the fraction of total T cells that were SARS-CoV-2-associated. Each spike-specific TCR was assigned to its reactive spike region and to a CD4 or CD8 class using the MIRA data. Log10-transformed breadth and depth values were compared by one-way ANOVA with Sidak's multiple comparisons tests. Drawn from immuneACCESS, this table holds only the in-frame rearrangements with V and J called that TCRdb kept. Clones are partly lost; checked studies trace under half to an unresolved V gene and leave the rest unexplained. That table furnishes V, J and clone size, whereas the DNA furnished D and trimming. Across this sample there are about 78,000 clones, with 70% to 90% seen only once. The biggest ten clones account for about 5% of the sample.

To note about this clone: Its antigen has not been determined. Qualities for individual bases were not recorded, and no much larger clone is one base off.

This TCR was recovered from an adult in good health. Here the chain combines TRBV30 and TRBJ1-5; too little of a D gene remains to name it. Sample: peripheral blood, taken on day 0 of MenACWY control vaccination. The sequenced DNA is TGTGCCTGGAGTGACAGCTATAGCAATCAGCCCCAGCATTTT. Its coded protein is CAWSDSYSNQPQHF.